This T cell receptor (beta chain) emerged from a study of graft-versus-host responses after intestinal transplantation. General study results and limits: Across patients carrying graft-donor T cell macrochimerism, allografts held high graft-versus-host to host-versus-graft clonal ratios. Some GvH clones appeared in ileal mucosa or blood before recipient bone marrow. An association linked early post-transplant HvG declines with peak circulating GvH clone levels.

The table came from immunoSEQ multiplex PCR; TCRdb's copy has only in-frame clones and leaves some out. This table holds roughly 73,000 clones, over 75% found once. This clone was detected only once. The target antigen is unknown. CDR1 and CDR2 (germline): SGHDN, FVKESK. This CDR3 contains 12 residues. The germline V and J ends were trimmed by 4 bases and 4 bases, with 7 bases remaining between them. This clonotype was obtained from a human donor who was the organ donor for an intestinal transplant. This sequence joins TRBV14 and TRBJ1-1, with D uncertain. This specimen was unstimulated CD8+ T cells sorted from spleen or lymph node cells, taken before transplant. The CDR3 DNA reads TGTGCCAGCAGCCTTTACACCACTGAAGCTTTCTTT. It specifies CASSLYTTEAFF. Drawing the rest from reference TRBV14 and TRBJ1-1, the complete variable domain is EAGVTQFPSHSVIEKGQTVTLRCDPISGHDNLYWYRRVMGKEIKFLLHFVKESKQDESGMPNNRFLAERTGGTYSTLKVQPAELEDSGVYFCASSLYTTEAFFGQGTRLTVV.